The sequence of this TCR beta chain was determined in a study of T cell responses to AZD1222 COVID-19 vaccine. Points on this clone: Its antigen is unknown.

General study points: Regions 160-218 and 743-854 dominated among vaccine-associated CD4 TCRs spanning spike. Only a handful of people who got AZD1222 tested seropositive at baseline.

The CDR3 covers 15 residues. Trimming removed 2 bases at V and 4 bases at J, with 15 bases between. Germline CDR1 reads SGHKS; CDR2 reads YYEKEE (reference sequence). Method: immunoSEQ multiplex PCR; TCRdb's copy keeps in-frame clones and lacks some. The repertoire holds 110,000 to 150,000 clones, with about 92% as singletons. The genes are TRBV5-5 and TRBJ1-1; no clear D gene. Here the sequenced sample was peripheral blood, taken 28 days after the second AZD1222 dose. The TCR originated in an adult who received the AZD1222 COVID-19 vaccine. Written as DNA, the CDR3 is TGTGCCAGCAGCTTAATGGGAGCTAGTGGCACTGAAGCTTTCTTT. Translation gives CASSLMGASGTEAFF.